The present TCR beta chain was sequenced within a study of cytomegalovirus exposure and HLA in healthy donors. Overall study findings and caveats: CMV serostatus alone was available as immune exposure information. For cytomegalovirus status, the classifier reportedly gave diagnoses with high specificity and sensitivity. TCR beta chain V- and J-gene trimming was linked, in a later analysis, to a missense variant in DCLRE1C.

Germline V gene lookup returns CDR1 SGHTA and CDR2 FQGNSA. This CDR3 contains 16 residues. Trimming removed 2 bases from V and 7 bases from J; junction bases left unmatched: 13. PCR involved 60 Vbeta and 13 Jbeta primers. Sequencing used immunoSEQ multiplex PCR; TCRdb keeps in-frame clones, though not all of them. The data show 150,000 to 250,000 clones, 79% seen once. When sampled, the donors appeared nominally healthy, though they likely had unrecorded immune exposures. In the case of this clone: Its antigen is as yet unknown.

V and J are TRBV7-2 and TRBJ1-2; TRBD1 aligns across 7 bases. The specimen was PBMCs. The receptor comes from a girl aged 5-17 years in good health and CMV-seropositive. This chain's CDR3 is CASSLWAPAGGAGYTF. Here the CDR3 DNA reads TGTGCCAGCAGCTTATGGGCCCCGGCAGGGGGAGCTGGCTACACCTTC.